The present entry profiles one T cell receptor beta chain with its context. As yet, its antigen is unknown. Clones were sequenced by immunoSEQ multiplex PCR, and TCRdb holds only the in-frame ones, with some missing. The sample carries more than 95,000 clones, 65% to 85% recorded once. This sample is part of a study of radiotherapy plus CTLA-4 blockade in lung cancer. The overall study: Patients showed objective responses in about a sixth of cases, and disease control was achieved by over 25%.

Findings and limits, study-wide: Clones of tumor-derived TCRs expanded in blood after radiotherapy plus ipilimumab. Reportedly, early blood T cell clone dynamics best predicted response, with interferon-beta.

The V end lost 0 bases, the J end lost 8 bases, and 13 bases lay between the germline ends. Germline values: CDR1 MGHRA, CDR2 YSYEKL. The CDR3 is 15 residues long. The study treated chemo-refractory metastatic non-small-cell lung cancer patients with focal radiation plus ipilimumab CTLA-4 blockade. Sequenced material: peripheral blood, taken from a patient treated with radiotherapy plus ipilimumab. The receptor's source is a human donor with non-small cell lung cancer who had a partial response to radiotherapy plus ipilimumab. Some clones in this sample may be carry-over from other donors' samples. V and J are TRBV4-1 and TRBJ2-2, with D tentatively TRBD2 (6 bases). The CDR3 loop is CASSQDKAGRGELFF. The CDR3 coding sequence is TGCGCCAGCAGCCAAGATAAGGCGGGACGAGGGGAGCTGTTTTTT.